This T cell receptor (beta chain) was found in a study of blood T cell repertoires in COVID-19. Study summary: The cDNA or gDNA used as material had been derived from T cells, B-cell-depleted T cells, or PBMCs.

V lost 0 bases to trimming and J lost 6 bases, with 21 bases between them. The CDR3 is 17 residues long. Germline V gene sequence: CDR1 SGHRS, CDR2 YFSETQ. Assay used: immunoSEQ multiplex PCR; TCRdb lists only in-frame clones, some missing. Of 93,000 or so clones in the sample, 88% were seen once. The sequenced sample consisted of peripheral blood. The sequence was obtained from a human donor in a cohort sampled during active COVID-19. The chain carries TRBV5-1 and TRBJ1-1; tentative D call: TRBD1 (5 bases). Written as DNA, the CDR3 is TGCGCCAGCAGCTTGGGTCTGGGGGGAGGGTATTCGTCTGAAGCTTTCTTT. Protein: CASSLGLGGGYSSEAFF.